This T cell receptor (beta chain) stems from a study of blood T cell repertoires in COVID-19. On the study more broadly: The study drew acute and convalescent COVID-19 samples from the United States, Italy and Spain. T cells, B-cell-depleted T cells, or PBMCs supplied cDNA or gDNA.

In its sample, this clone was seen a few times. Looked up from germline, CDR1 is SGHKS and CDR2 is YYEKEE (reference sequence). V lost 0 bases and J lost 5; bases outside the gene matches: 8. This CDR3 is built from 16 residues. In the study's own analysis: Amplifying reference gene primers gave estimates of nucleated cell counts. Libraries were prepared by immunoSEQ multiplex PCR; TCRdb keeps only in-frame clonotypes and omits some of them. Clonal size and the V and J genes are those of that table, whereas D and trimming came from the DNA. The sample carries approximately 200,000 clones, roughly 85% recorded once.

V gene TRBV5-5 combines with J gene TRBJ2-5, with 9 bases lining up with TRBD2. The sample comprised peripheral blood. The sequence derives from a human donor with active or convalescent COVID-19. The donor label of this sample is uncertain. The CDR3 region is CASSLAAAGGRETQYF. The CDR3 DNA sequence: TGTGCCAGCAGCTTGGCGGCAGCGGGGGGCCGGGAGACCCAGTACTTC.